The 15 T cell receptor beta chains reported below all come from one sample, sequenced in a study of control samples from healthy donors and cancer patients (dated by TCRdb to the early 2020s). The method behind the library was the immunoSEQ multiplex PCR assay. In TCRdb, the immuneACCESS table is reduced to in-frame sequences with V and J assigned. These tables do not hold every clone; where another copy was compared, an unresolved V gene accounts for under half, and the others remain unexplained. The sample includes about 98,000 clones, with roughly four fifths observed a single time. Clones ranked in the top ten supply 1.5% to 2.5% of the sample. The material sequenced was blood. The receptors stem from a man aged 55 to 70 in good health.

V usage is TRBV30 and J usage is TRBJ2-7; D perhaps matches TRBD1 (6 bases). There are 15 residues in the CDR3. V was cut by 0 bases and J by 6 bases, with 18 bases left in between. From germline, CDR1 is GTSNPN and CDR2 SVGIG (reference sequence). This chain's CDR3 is CAWSVGQGPAAEQYF. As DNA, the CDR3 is TGTGCCTGGAGTGTCGGGCAGGGGCCGGCGGCCGAGCAGTACTTC.

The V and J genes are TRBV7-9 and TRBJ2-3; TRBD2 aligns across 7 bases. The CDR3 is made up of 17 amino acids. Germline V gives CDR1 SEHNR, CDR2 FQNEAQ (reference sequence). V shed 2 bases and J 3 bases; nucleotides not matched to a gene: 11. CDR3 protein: CASSLPLGAGGTDTQYF. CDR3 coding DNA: TGTGCCAGCAGCTTACCGTTAGGGGCCGGGGGGACAGATACGCAGTATTTT.

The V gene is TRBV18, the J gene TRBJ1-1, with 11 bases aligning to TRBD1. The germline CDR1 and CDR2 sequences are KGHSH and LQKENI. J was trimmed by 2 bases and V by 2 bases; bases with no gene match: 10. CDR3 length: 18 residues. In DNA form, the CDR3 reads TGTGCCAGCTCACCAGGATGGGACAGGGGGACTACTAACACTGAAGCTTTCTTT. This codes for CASSPGWDRGTTNTEAFF. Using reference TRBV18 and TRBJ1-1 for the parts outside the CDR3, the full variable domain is NAGVMQNPRHLVRRRGQEARLRCSPMKGHSHVYWYRQLPEEGLKFMVYLQKENIIDESGMPKERFSAEFPKEGPSILRIQQVVRGDSAAYFCASSPGWDRGTTNTEAFFGQGTRLTVV.

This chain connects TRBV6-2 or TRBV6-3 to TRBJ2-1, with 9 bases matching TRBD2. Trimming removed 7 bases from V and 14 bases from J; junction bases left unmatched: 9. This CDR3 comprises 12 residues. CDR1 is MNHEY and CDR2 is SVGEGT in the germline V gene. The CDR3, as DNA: TGTGCCAGCACCCCGCGGGGGGGCCTCGAGTTCTTC. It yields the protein CASTPRGGLEFF.

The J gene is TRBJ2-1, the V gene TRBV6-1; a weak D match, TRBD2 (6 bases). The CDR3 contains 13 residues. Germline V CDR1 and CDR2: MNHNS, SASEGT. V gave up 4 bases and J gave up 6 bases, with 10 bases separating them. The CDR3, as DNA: TGTGCCAGCAGTGTACGGGAGAGCAATGAGCAGTTCTTC. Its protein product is CASSVRESNEQFF.

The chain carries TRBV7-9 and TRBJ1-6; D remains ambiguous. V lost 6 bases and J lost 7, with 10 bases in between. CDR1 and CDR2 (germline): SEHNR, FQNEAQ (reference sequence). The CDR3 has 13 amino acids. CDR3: CASSPLSNSPLHF. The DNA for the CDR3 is TGTGCCAGCAGTCCCCTCTCGAATTCACCCCTCCACTTT.

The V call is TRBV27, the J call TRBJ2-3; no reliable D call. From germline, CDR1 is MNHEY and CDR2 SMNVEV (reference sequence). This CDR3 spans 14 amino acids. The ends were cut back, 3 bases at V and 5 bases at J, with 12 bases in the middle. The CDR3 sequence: CASSFGGRRDTQYF. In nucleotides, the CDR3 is TGTGCCAGCAGTTTTGGTGGCAGAAGAGATACGCAGTATTTT.

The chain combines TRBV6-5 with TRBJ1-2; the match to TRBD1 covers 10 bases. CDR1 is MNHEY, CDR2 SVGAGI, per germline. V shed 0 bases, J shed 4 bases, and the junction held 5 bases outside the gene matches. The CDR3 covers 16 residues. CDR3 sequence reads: CASSYSDRGLGYGYTF. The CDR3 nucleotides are TGTGCCAGCAGTTACTCCGACAGGGGGCTTGGCTATGGCTACACCTTC.

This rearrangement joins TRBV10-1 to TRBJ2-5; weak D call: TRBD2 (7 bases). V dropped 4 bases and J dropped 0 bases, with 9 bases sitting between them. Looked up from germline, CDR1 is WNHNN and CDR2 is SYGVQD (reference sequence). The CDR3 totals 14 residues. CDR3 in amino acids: CASSGGGNQETQYF. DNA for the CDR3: TGCGCCAGCAGTGGCGGGGGCAACCAAGAGACCCAGTACTTC.

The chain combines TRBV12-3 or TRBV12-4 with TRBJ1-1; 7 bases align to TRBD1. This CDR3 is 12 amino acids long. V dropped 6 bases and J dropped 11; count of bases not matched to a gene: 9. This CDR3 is CASSLTTGVAFF. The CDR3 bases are TGTGCCAGCAGCTTGACAACAGGGGTCGCTTTCTTT.

The CDR3 loop reads CASRRGGQGSGYTF. In nucleotides, the CDR3 is TGTGCCAGCAGGAGAGGCGGACAGGGGAGTGGCTACACCTTC. The rearrangement uses TRBV13 and TRBJ1-2, with 9 positions matching TRBD1. CDR1 is PRHDT, CDR2 FYEKMQ, per germline (reference sequence). The CDR3 totals 14 residues. V trimming: 6 bases; J trimming: 7 bases; junction bases outside the gene matches: 9.

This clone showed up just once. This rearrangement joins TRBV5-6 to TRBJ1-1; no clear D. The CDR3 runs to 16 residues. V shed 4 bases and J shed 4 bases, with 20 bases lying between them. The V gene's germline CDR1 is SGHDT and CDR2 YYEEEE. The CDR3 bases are TGTGCCAGCAGCCGAATAACGACTGCCCTGGCCACTGAAGCTTTCTTT. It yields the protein CASSRITTALATEAFF.

In DNA form, the CDR3 reads TGTGCCAGCAGCTGGGCGCTGGGCTACGAGCAGTACTTC. Its protein is CASSWALGYEQYF. The chain has TRBV7-9 and TRBJ2-7; no firm D call. Per germline, CDR1 SEHNR and CDR2 FQNEAQ (reference sequence). Trimming left V 4 bases short and J 3 bases short, with 10 bases between. The CDR3 totals 13 residues.

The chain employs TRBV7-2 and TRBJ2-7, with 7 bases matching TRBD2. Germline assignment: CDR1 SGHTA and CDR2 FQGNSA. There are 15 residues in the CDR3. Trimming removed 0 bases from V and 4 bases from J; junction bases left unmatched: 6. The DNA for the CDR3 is TGTGCCAGCAGCTTAGCGGGAGGGACTAAGTACGAGCAGTACTTC. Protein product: CASSLAGGTKYEQYF.

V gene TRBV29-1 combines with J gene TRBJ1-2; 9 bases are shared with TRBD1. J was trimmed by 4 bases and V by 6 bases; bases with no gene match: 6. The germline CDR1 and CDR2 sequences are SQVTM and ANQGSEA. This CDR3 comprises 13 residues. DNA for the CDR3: TGCAGCGTGGGGGACAGGGACGCCTATGGCTACACCTTC. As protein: CSVGDRDAYGYTF.